One sample yielded the 18 T cell receptor beta chains listed below, sequenced in a study of shared clonotypes between healthy human individuals (dated by TCRdb to the early 2020s). Library method: the immunoSEQ multiplex PCR assay. TCRdb took over this immuneACCESS table, retaining in-frame rearrangements with V and J assigned. Such tables are incomplete; in checked studies, under half of the missing clones stem from an unresolved V gene, and the remainder is unexplained. This sample has more than 1,200,000 clones in its table, and around 98.5% of those were observed once. Approximately 0.38% of the sample rests with the top ten. The specimen was naive CD4+ T cells sorted from blood. The cell subset or site label here, explained by the study, means: CD45RA+ positively selected. The receptor source for this set is a man aged 25-45 years in good health.

The V and J genes are TRBV4-1 and TRBJ1-1, with D tentatively TRBD1 (6 bases). The CDR3 contains 15 residues. Germline V lookup: CDR1 MGHRA, CDR2 YSYEKL. The V end was cut by 5 bases, the J end by 9 bases, with 22 bases between. This CDR3 is CASSALDSRAAQAFF. CDR3 sequence (DNA): TGCGCCAGCAGCGCTTTGGACAGTCGAGCTGCACAAGCTTTCTTT.

This rearrangement joins TRBV27 to TRBJ2-1, with D perhaps matching TRBD2 (5 bases). Germline values: CDR1 MNHEY, CDR2 SMNVEV (reference sequence). V was pared by 4 bases and J by 4 bases, with 14 bases between. The CDR3 loop spans 15 amino acids. CDR3 in DNA: TGTGCCAGCAGTTCTCTAGCCCTAAAATACAATGAGCAGTTCTTC. Amino acids: CASSSLALKYNEQFF.

Notes on this clone: Other DNA sequences from this sample encode an identical CDR3 as well. V gene TRBV19 combines with J gene TRBJ2-7; D gene ambiguous. From germline, CDR1 is LNHDA and CDR2 SQIVND (reference sequence). V lost 7 bases, J lost 0 bases, and 10 bases lay in between. The length of the CDR3 is 13 residues. CDR3 sequence reads: CASKGQSSYEQYF. CDR3 DNA: TGTGCCAGTAAAGGCCAGAGCTCCTACGAGCAGTACTTC.

The chain has TRBV28 and TRBJ1-2; 9 nucleotides agree with TRBD1. In germline, CDR1 is MDHEN, CDR2 SYDVKM. The ends lost 11 bases at V and 2 bases at J; junction bases unmatched: 12. The CDR3 is 15 residues long. This CDR3 reads CASVAGDRGNYGYTF. CDR3 coding DNA: TGTGCCTCCGTGGCAGGAGACAGGGGGAACTATGGCTACACCTTC.

This clone was counted a single time. The V gene is TRBV18, the J gene TRBJ1-4, with D unresolved. The CDR3 totals 15 residues. Germline CDR1 is KGHSH and CDR2 is LQKENI. The ends were cut back, 3 bases at V and 8 bases at J, with 16 bases in the middle. Here the CDR3 DNA reads TGTGCCAGCTCACCGAGCGTCCTGGGAGGCGAAAAACTGTTTTTT. Translating it yields CASSPSVLGGEKLFF.

This chain joins TRBV7-9 and TRBJ1-1, with 10 bases lining up with TRBD1. There are 16 residues in the CDR3. Germline loops: CDR1 SEHNR, CDR2 FQNEAQ (reference sequence). Trimming cost V 1 base and J 4 bases; bases outside gene matches: 6. The CDR3 protein is CASSLGAGTGVTEAFF. The CDR3 nucleotides read TGTGCCAGCAGCTTAGGAGCCGGGACAGGGGTCACTGAAGCTTTCTTT.

The chain joins TRBV5-1 to TRBJ2-7, with 7 bases aligning to TRBD2. Germline V gene data show CDR1 as SGHRS and CDR2 as YFSETQ. The CDR3 runs to 17 residues. V dropped 4 bases and J dropped 0; count of bases not matched to a gene: 13. CDR3 amino acids: CASSPGLVAPSSYEQYF. The CDR3 nucleotides are TGCGCCAGCAGCCCCGGACTAGTCGCACCGAGCTCCTACGAGCAGTACTTC.

The rearrangement joins TRBV19 to TRBJ1-2; D may be TRBD1 (5 bases). CDR3 length: 15 amino acids. V was shortened by 3 bases and J by 0 bases, with 11 bases between the two germline ends. Germline CDR1 and CDR2: LNHDA and SQIVND (reference sequence). The CDR3, as DNA: TGTGCCAGTAGTATGCAGGGAATAGCTAACTATGGCTACACCTTC. Its protein is CASSMQGIANYGYTF.

V and J are TRBV18 and TRBJ2-7; D ambiguous. Trimming took 0 bases from V and 2 from J, leaving 8 bases between them. The CDR3 is made up of 14 amino acids. From germline, CDR1 is KGHSH and CDR2 LQKENI. CDR3 DNA sequence: TGTGCCAGCTCACCACCCTCGGACCCCTACGAGCAGTACTTC. Translation: CASSPPSDPYEQYF.

Note on this clone: Other DNA sequences within the sample encode an identical CDR3. This rearrangement joins TRBV9 to TRBJ2-3; D unresolved. Germline V CDR1 and CDR2: SGDLS, YYNGEE. The CDR3 consists of 14 residues. V lost 2 bases and J 0 bases, leaving 7 bases between the germline ends. The CDR3 sequence is CASSVRSSTDTQYF. The CDR3 DNA reads as TGTGCCAGCAGCGTCAGGAGTAGCACAGATACGCAGTATTTT.

This clone was detected only once. The V and J genes are TRBV27 and TRBJ1-1; D may be TRBD1 (6 bases). The CDR3 covers 13 residues. Looked up from germline, CDR1 is MNHEY and CDR2 is SMNVEV (reference sequence). Trimming took 7 bases from V and 7 from J, leaving 16 bases between them. CDR3 bases: TGTGCCAGCATGCGGGGGCGACAGTATGAAGCTTTCTTT. Amino acid sequence: CASMRGRQYEAFF.

The V and J genes are TRBV28 and TRBJ2-1; 8 bases fit TRBD2. Germline trimming cut 10 bases from V and 7 bases from J; bases unmatched to any gene: 12. This CDR3 spans 14 amino acids. Germline lookup yields CDR1 MDHEN and CDR2 SYDVKM. The CDR3 here is CATVGQRELNEQFF. CDR3 sequence (DNA): TGTGCCACCGTGGGCCAGCGGGAGCTAAATGAGCAGTTCTTC.

The chain joins TRBV7-2 to TRBJ1-2; D is unresolved. CDR3 length equals 13 residues. Germline values: CDR1 SGHTA, CDR2 FQGNSA. Trimming pared 3 bases from V and 6 bases from J, leaving 11 bases between. The CDR3 nucleotides read TGTGCCAGCAGCTTCGATGGAGCAGATGGCTACACCTTC. Residues: CASSFDGADGYTF.

The chain has TRBV19 and TRBJ2-1; 12 bases match TRBD1. Germline V lookup: CDR1 LNHDA, CDR2 SQIVND (reference sequence). After removal of 6 bases from V and 10 bases from J, the junction contained 7 bases not matched to a gene. The CDR3 runs 14 residues. This CDR3 is CASRAGTGGGEQFF. CDR3 DNA sequence: TGTGCCAGTAGAGCCGGGACAGGGGGCGGGGAGCAGTTCTTC.

V usage is TRBV20-1 and J usage is TRBJ2-7; D unresolved. The CDR3 spans 11 residues. Trimming left V 1 base short and J 9 bases short, with 10 bases between. Germline lookup yields CDR1 DFQATT and CDR2 SNEGSKA (reference sequence). CDR3 in amino acids: CSARGMGVQYF. As DNA, the CDR3 is TGCAGTGCTAGAGGAATGGGTGTGCAGTACTTC.

V gene TRBV9 combines with J gene TRBJ2-3; D gene unclear. The CDR3 contains 16 residues. Per the germline V gene, CDR1 is SGDLS and CDR2 is YYNGEE. With 0 bases removed from V and 0 bases from J, the gap between germline ends came to 11 bases. The CDR3 DNA reads TGTGCCAGCAGCGTAGGATCCGACACTAGCACAGATACGCAGTATTTT. This gives the protein CASSVGSDTSTDTQYF.

The V gene is TRBV10-2, the J gene TRBJ2-7; 9 positions match TRBD2. V lost 2 bases to trimming and J lost 2 bases; unmatched junction nucleotides: 10. CDR3 length: 17 amino acids. Germline CDR1 reads WSHSY; CDR2 reads SAAADI. For the CDR3, the DNA is TGCGCCAGCAGTGAGCCCGCCTCCTTAGCGGGAGCCTACGAGCAGTACTTC. It yields the protein CASSEPASLAGAYEQYF.

The chain employs TRBV28 and TRBJ2-5; 11 bases align to TRBD2. Germline V gene sequence: CDR1 MDHEN, CDR2 SYDVKM. V shed 5 bases, J shed 4 bases, and the junction held 3 bases outside the gene matches. This CDR3 spans 14 amino acids. The chain's CDR3 is CASSPLAGVETQYF. In DNA form, the CDR3 reads TGTGCCAGCAGTCCACTAGCGGGAGTAGAGACCCAGTACTTC.